This T cell receptor beta chain was captured in a study of blood T cell repertoires in COVID-19. About the study: Samples came from the United States, Italy and Spain, spanning acute and convalescent COVID-19. Nucleic acid was either cDNA or gDNA, and it came from T cells, B-cell-depleted T cells, or PBMCs.

The CDR3 runs 16 residues. CDR1 and CDR2 (germline): SGHRS, YFSETQ. With 4 bases clipped from V and 5 bases from J, the junction kept 10 bases outside the gene matches. The repertoire was sequenced with immunoSEQ multiplex PCR; TCRdb's copy has only in-frame clones and lacks some. The profile shows about 120,000 clones, 84% of them singletons. Cohort allocation depended upon clinical history that participants reported. Donors in Cohort 3 counted as recovered after two negative PCRs, clearance, or symptom resolution. The chain is built from TRBV5-1 and TRBJ2-2, with 8 nucleotides matching TRBD1. This receptor was identified in a woman younger than 45 who had recovered from COVID-19. The specimen was PBMCs or T cells enriched from blood (not recorded which). The CDR3, as DNA: TGCGCCAGCAGCCTTCGACAGGGGAGAGGGACCGGGGAGCTGTTTTTT. Translation: CASSLRQGRGTGELFF.